These T cell receptor beta chains were read from a single sample in a study of blood T cell repertoires in COVID-19. The protocol was immunoSEQ multiplex PCR, while the TCRdb copy is restricted to in-frame clones and leaves out a portion. The sample contains about 130,000 clones, roughly 84% of which appear only once. Input material: peripheral blood. Every receptor here comes from a woman aged 25 to 39 who had recovered from COVID-19. CDR3s include the opening cysteine and the closing phenylalanine or tryptophan. The D gene is left open where the match is weak. Not all rows give a size; the values are once, few, many and, for expanded clones, a class.

d_call: TRBD2
j_call: TRBJ2-2
v_call: TRBV14
clone_size: .
cdr3_aa: CASSQENLAGITGELFF
cdr3_nt: TGTGCCAGCAGCCAAGAAAACCTAGCGGGCATCACCGGGGAGCTGTTTTTT

d_call: .
j_call: TRBJ2-7
v_call: TRBV7-2
clone_size: .
cdr3_aa: CASSPQSSMLSEGQYF
cdr3_nt: TGTGCCAGCAGCCCGCAGTCCTCGATGCTTAGCGAAGGGCAGTACTTC

d_call: .
j_call: TRBJ2-1
v_call: TRBV6-5
clone_size: .
cdr3_aa: CASRVASYNEQFF
cdr3_nt: TGTGCCAGCAGGGTAGCCTCCTACAATGAGCAGTTCTTC

d_call: TRBD1
j_call: TRBJ1-2
v_call: TRBV19
clone_size: .
cdr3_aa: CASSGDRGGYGYTF
cdr3_nt: TGTGCCAGTAGTGGGGACAGGGGCGGCTATGGCTACACCTTC

d_call: .
j_call: TRBJ2-1
v_call: TRBV19
clone_size: .
cdr3_aa: CASSSYNEQFF
cdr3_nt: TGTGCCAGTAGCAGCTACAATGAGCAGTTCTTC

d_call: .
j_call: TRBJ2-3
v_call: TRBV27
clone_size: .
cdr3_aa: CASTAISGSTDTQYF
cdr3_nt: TGTGCCAGCACGGCCATCAGCGGAAGCACAGATACGCAGTATTTT

d_call: .
j_call: TRBJ2-1
v_call: TRBV5-4
clone_size: .
cdr3_aa: CASSRYTGYNEQFF
cdr3_nt: TGTGCCAGCAGCAGATACACAGGTTACAATGAGCAGTTCTTC

d_call: .
j_call: TRBJ2-7
v_call: TRBV6-1
clone_size: .
cdr3_aa: CASSENGATLGEQYF
cdr3_nt: TGTGCCAGCAGTGAAAACGGTGCCACCCTTGGTGAGCAGTACTTC

d_call: .
j_call: TRBJ1-2
v_call: TRBV25-1
clone_size: .
cdr3_aa: CASSTFVYGYTF
cdr3_nt: TGTGCCAGCAGTACTTTCGTCTATGGCTACACCTTC

d_call: .
j_call: TRBJ2-3
v_call: TRBV9
clone_size: .
cdr3_aa: CASSAFTSTDTQYF
cdr3_nt: TGTGCCAGCAGCGCATTTACTAGCACAGATACGCAGTATTTT

d_call: TRBD1
j_call: TRBJ1-6
v_call: TRBV28
clone_size: .
cdr3_aa: CASSSEGQGYSPLHF
cdr3_nt: TGTGCCAGCAGTTCTGAGGGACAGGGTTACTCACCCCTCCACTTT

d_call: .
j_call: TRBJ2-7
v_call: TRBV4-2
clone_size: .
cdr3_aa: CASRPTDSSSYEQYF
cdr3_nt: TGTGCCAGCAGACCGACCGACAGTAGCTCCTACGAGCAGTACTTC

d_call: TRBD1
j_call: TRBJ1-2
v_call: TRBV28
clone_size: .
cdr3_aa: CASSFGTGGGYGYTF
cdr3_nt: TGTGCCAGCAGTTTCGGAACAGGGGGAGGTTATGGCTACACCTTC

d_call: .
j_call: TRBJ1-2
v_call: TRBV28
clone_size: .
cdr3_aa: CASSVYRDRDGYTF
cdr3_nt: TGTGCCAGCAGTGTCTACAGGGACCGGGATGGCTACACCTTC

d_call: TRBD1
j_call: TRBJ2-1
v_call: TRBV14
clone_size: .
cdr3_aa: CASSPPGTGTKSSYNEQFF
cdr3_nt: TGTGCCAGCAGCCCGCCCGGGACAGGGACCAAAAGCTCCTACAATGAGCAGTTCTTC

d_call: .
j_call: TRBJ1-1
v_call: TRBV5-1
clone_size: .
cdr3_aa: CASSQLDSLEAFF
cdr3_nt: TGCGCCAGCAGCCAACTGGACAGCCTTGAAGCTTTCTTT

d_call: TRBD1
j_call: TRBJ2-2
v_call: TRBV12-5
clone_size: few
cdr3_aa: CASAEGATGRWELFF
cdr3_nt: TGTGCTAGTGCCGAAGGGGCGACAGGGCGCTGGGAGCTGTTTTTT

d_call: .
j_call: TRBJ2-5
v_call: TRBV5-1
clone_size: .
cdr3_aa: CASSLGPTAKETQYF
cdr3_nt: TGCGCCAGCAGCTTGGGTCCGACAGCAAAAGAGACCCAGTACTTC

d_call: .
j_call: TRBJ2-1
v_call: TRBV20-1
clone_size: .
cdr3_aa: CSASWVADYNEQFF
cdr3_nt: TGCAGTGCTAGTTGGGTAGCGGACTACAATGAGCAGTTCTTC

d_call: TRBD1
j_call: TRBJ1-1
v_call: TRBV20-1
clone_size: .
cdr3_aa: CSASSGGRGGTEAFF
cdr3_nt: TGCAGTGCTAGTTCAGGGGGGCGGGGAGGCACTGAAGCTTTCTTT

d_call: TRBD1
j_call: TRBJ2-7
v_call: TRBV11-2
clone_size: .
cdr3_aa: CASSPSTGGYEQYF
cdr3_nt: TGTGCCAGCAGCCCCTCGACAGGGGGCTACGAGCAGTACTTC

d_call: .
j_call: TRBJ2-1
v_call: TRBV27
clone_size: .
cdr3_aa: CASRDSSESSYNEQFF
cdr3_nt: TGTGCCAGCAGGGACTCTAGCGAGAGCTCCTACAATGAGCAGTTCTTC

d_call: TRBD2
j_call: TRBJ2-1
v_call: TRBV29-1
clone_size: .
cdr3_aa: CSVTSGGDEQFF
cdr3_nt: TGCAGCGTGACTAGCGGGGGGGACGAGCAGTTCTTC

d_call: TRBD1
j_call: TRBJ1-1
v_call: TRBV15
clone_size: .
cdr3_aa: CATSRAQGAWTEAFF
cdr3_nt: TGTGCCACCAGCAGGGCACAGGGGGCCTGGACTGAAGCTTTCTTT

d_call: TRBD2
j_call: TRBJ2-2
v_call: TRBV5-1
clone_size: .
cdr3_aa: CASSPSPLAGPTNTGELFF
cdr3_nt: TGCGCCAGCAGCCCTTCCCCACTAGCGGGCCCAACGAACACCGGGGAGCTGTTTTTT

d_call: .
j_call: TRBJ2-3
v_call: TRBV11-2
clone_size: .
cdr3_aa: CASSHTDTQYF
cdr3_nt: TGTGCCAGCAGCCACACAGATACGCAGTATTTT

d_call: TRBD1
j_call: TRBJ1-1
v_call: TRBV6-5
clone_size: few
cdr3_aa: CASSKQGTAYTEAFF
cdr3_nt: TGTGCCAGCAGTAAACAGGGGACGGCTTACACTGAAGCTTTCTTT

d_call: .
j_call: TRBJ1-6
v_call: TRBV2
clone_size: .
cdr3_aa: CASSELGGSDSPLHF
cdr3_nt: TGTGCCAGCAGTGAACTCGGGGGAAGTGATTCACCCCTCCACTTT

d_call: TRBD1
j_call: TRBJ1-1
v_call: TRBV19
clone_size: few
cdr3_aa: CASSATGQVNTEAFF
cdr3_nt: TGTGCCAGTAGTGCCACGGGACAGGTGAATACTGAAGCTTTCTTT

d_call: .
j_call: TRBJ2-1
v_call: TRBV11-2
clone_size: few
cdr3_aa: CASSLSADSYNEQFF
cdr3_nt: TGTGCCAGCAGCTTATCCGCGGATTCCTACAATGAGCAGTTCTTC

d_call: TRBD1
j_call: TRBJ1-2
v_call: TRBV18
clone_size: .
cdr3_aa: CASSPGQGAGGYTF
cdr3_nt: TGTGCCAGCTCACCAGGACAGGGGGCGGGCGGCTACACCTTC